This T cell receptor (beta chain) comes out of a study of blood T cell repertoires in COVID-19. Study overall: From the United States, Italy and Spain came samples of acute and convalescent COVID-19. Sample material is recorded as cDNA or gDNA derived from T cells, B-cell-depleted T cells, or PBMCs.

Authors' analysis steps: Reference gene primer amplification in the assay estimated nucleated cell counts. Profiled with immunoSEQ multiplex PCR; TCRdb holds only in-frame clones, not every one. The V and J calls and clone size were taken over from that table, and D and trimming were inferred from the DNA. The table has 150,000 to 200,000 clones, about 86% seen once; the top ten hold about 9.6%. Germline CDR1 KGHDR, CDR2 SFDVKD. The CDR3 totals 15 residues. Trimming removed 9 bases from V and 6 bases from J; junction bases left unmatched: 13. Material for sequencing was peripheral blood. The chain joins TRBV24-1 to TRBJ1-2; 9 bases align to TRBD1. The source is a man in his fifties with active or convalescent COVID-19. The CDR3 loop is CATGQAGTGPDGYTF. The CDR3 DNA reads as TGTGCCACCGGCCAAGCCGGGACAGGGCCCGATGGCTACACCTTC.